Below, 10 T cell receptor beta chains from the same sample are listed, as sequenced in a study of T cells in localized non-small cell lung cancer (dated by TCRdb to the early 2020s). The library was prepared using the immunoSEQ multiplex PCR assay. TCRdb's version of the immuneACCESS table is confined to in-frame rearrangements and falls short of the full clone set. An unresolved V gene accounts for under half of the shortfall where checked; the remainder is of unknown origin. The sample data list about 1,200 clones, and 23% of these were observed just once. The top ten hold more than 25% of the sample. The material sequenced was normal lung tissue next to the tumor, taken before any cancer treatment. The source of these receptors is a man aged 40-75 years with stage I lung adenocarcinoma.

By sample share, this clone is medium-sized. The rearrangement uses TRBV11-3 and TRBJ1-1; D perhaps matches TRBD1 (5 bases). Germline CDR1 reads SGHNT; CDR2 reads YENEEA. Trimming cost V 5 bases and J 4 bases, with 20 bases left between them. The CDR3 extends over 16 amino acids. DNA for the CDR3: TGTGCCAGCAGCCCCCGCGGGGGGTCCACGAGCACTGAAGCTTTCTTT. It specifies CASSPRGGSTSTEAFF.

This clone is large (0.1 to 1%). The chain uses TRBV6-8 and TRBJ1-1; D uncertain. The CDR3 is made up of 13 amino acids. CDR1 and CDR2 from the germline V gene are MNHGY and SAAAGT. The V and J ends lost 4 bases and 4 bases respectively, with 10 bases between them. CDR3 amino acids: CASSSGPITEAFF. The CDR3 DNA sequence: TGTGCCAGCAGTTCTGGGCCGATCACTGAAGCTTTCTTT.

The chain employs TRBV9 and TRBJ1-1; a possible D gene is TRBD1 (6 bases). Germline V lookup: CDR1 SGDLS, CDR2 YYNGEE. This CDR3 contains 15 residues. V shed 7 bases and J shed 0 bases, with 16 bases lying between them. The CDR3 sequence: CASGSGAGMNTEAFF. The CDR3 coding sequence is TGTGCCAGCGGTTCGGGGGCGGGGATGAACACTGAAGCTTTCTTT.

The V gene is TRBV9, the J gene TRBJ1-2; 11 bases map to TRBD1. CDR1 is SGDLS, CDR2 YYNGEE, per germline. The CDR3 sequence is 15 residues long. V shed 4 bases and J 4 bases; nucleotides not matched to a gene: 6. The CDR3 DNA follows: TGTGCCAGCAGCTCTGAGGGACAGGGGGGCTATGGCTACACCTTC. This sequence encodes CASSSEGQGGYGYTF.

V usage is TRBV30 and J usage is TRBJ1-3; D gene unclear. CDR1 is GTSNPN and CDR2 is SVGIG in the germline V gene (reference sequence). V was trimmed by 0 bases and J by 2 bases, leaving 8 bases between them. The CDR3 is made up of 14 amino acids. CDR3 in DNA: TGTGCCTGGAGTGTACTTATGGCTGGAAACACCATATATTTT. The encoded protein is CAWSVLMAGNTIYF.

The V call is TRBV30, the J call TRBJ1-3, with D unresolved. The CDR3 runs to 12 residues. Trimming pared 5 bases from V and 6 bases from J, leaving 11 bases between. Germline CDR1 and CDR2: GTSNPN and SVGIG (reference sequence). CDR3 DNA: TGTGCCTGGTCGAGTGTAGAAAACACCATATATTTT. It translates to CAWSSVENTIYF.

The gene calls are TRBV10-3 and TRBJ2-7; D perhaps matches TRBD2 (7 bases). CDR1 is ENHRY, CDR2 SYGVKD, per germline. Trimming cost V 0 bases and J 6 bases, with 12 bases left between them. The CDR3 extends over 14 amino acids. The CDR3 is CAISESGGGAEQYF. DNA of the CDR3: TGTGCCATCAGTGAGTCGGGAGGGGGGGCCGAGCAGTACTTC.

The chain uses TRBV14 and TRBJ2-7; TRBD1 matches at 8 bases. The CDR3 is 18 residues long. The germline V gene has CDR1 SGHDN and CDR2 FVKESK. With V trimmed by 3 bases and J by 5 bases, 18 bases remained unmatched. CDR3 sequence reads: CASSQWARRTGTGNEQYF. CDR3 DNA: TGTGCCAGCAGCCAGTGGGCCCGACGAACCGGGACAGGCAACGAGCAGTACTTC.

The rearrangement links TRBV18 to TRBJ1-1; D remains unclear. CDR3 length: 12 residues. The germline gives CDR1 KGHSH, CDR2 LQKENI. The V gene lost 4 bases and the J gene lost 7 bases, with 10 bases spanning the gap. The CDR3: CASSRRGDEAFF. In nucleotides, the CDR3 is TGTGCCAGCTCACGCCGTGGAGATGAAGCTTTCTTT.

This clone was recorded a few times. The chain recombines TRBV9 with TRBJ2-6; 9 bases fit TRBD1. V was clipped by 5 bases and J by 4 bases; unmatched bases: 10. This CDR3 comprises 17 residues. Germline V gives CDR1 SGDLS, CDR2 YYNGEE. The CDR3 sequence: CASSGADRGQGANVLTF. CDR3 sequence (DNA): TGTGCCAGCAGTGGAGCGGACAGGGGTCAGGGGGCCAACGTCCTGACTTTC.